This TCR beta chain was profiled in a study of blood T cell repertoires in COVID-19. Study background: Samples taken during acute and convalescent COVID-19 were collected in the United States, Italy and Spain. The cDNA or gDNA used as material had been derived from T cells, B-cell-depleted T cells, or PBMCs.

As handled by the study authors: Quantification of nucleated cells was approximated via reference gene primer amplification. Repertoires were generated with immunoSEQ multiplex PCR, while TCRdb's copy carries only in-frame clones and drops some. D and trimming were read from the DNA, whereas the V and J calls and clone size are those reported in that table. The sample records 200,000 to 300,000 clones, roughly 86% being singletons. The germline V gene encodes CDR1 LGHDT and CDR2 YNNKEL (reference sequence). Between the trimmed V and J ends, which lost 0 bases and 0 bases, there was a span of 6 bases. The CDR3 contains 15 residues.

Specimen: PBMCs or T cells enriched from blood (not recorded which). This TCR was recovered from a woman aged 18-35 years who had recovered from COVID-19. This sequence joins TRBV3-1 (or the pseudogene TRBV3-2) and TRBJ1-5; D is unresolved. DNA of the CDR3: TGTGCCAGCAGCCAAGACAGTTCTAGCAATCAGCCCCAGCATTTT. It encodes CASSQDSSSNQPQHF.